This TCR beta chain was sequenced during a study of blood T cells in healthy people across ages. A second PCR of 7 to 11 cycles used a sample-barcoded 5' primer and a J-beta primer mix. MiXCR was run by TCRdb on the 5' RACE reads, yielding one entry per CDR3 protein. The sample yields more than 1 million distinct CDR3 sequences, around 45% seen once. There are 12 residues in the CDR3. Germline V gene data show CDR1 as MDHEN and CDR2 as SYDVKM. The V gene is TRBV28, the J gene TRBJ2-4; no firm D call. The DNA end is more similar to TRBJ2-7, so the J call may be wrong. The source material was blood. The clonotype originates from a woman between 55 and 75 years old in good health. The CDR3 nucleotides read TGTGCCAGCAGTTTGGGGATCCGCGAGCAGTACTTC. It yields the protein CASSLGIREQYF.